The 6 T cell receptor beta chains reported below all come from one sample, sequenced in a study of human T cells and chemical hapten exposure. Individual cDNA molecules in this library carried unique molecular identifiers. TCRdb used MiXCR to reprocess the reads, holding one entry per CDR3 protein. The table includes around 120,000 distinct CDR3 sequences, over 7.5% detected once. Whole blood, unfractionated, served as the material for total RNA extraction. Sequencing used whole blood. These receptor sequences come from a human donor in good health. Some clones in this sample may be carry-over from other donors' samples.

This clonotype was observed at least ten times. This chain uses TRBV7-9 with TRBJ1-1; TRBD1 aligns across 7 bases. The J segment lost 8 bases and the V segment lost 5 bases, leaving 5 bases of the junction unmatched. This CDR3 is built from 12 residues. The germline V gene encodes CDR1 SEHNR and CDR2 FQNEAQ (reference sequence). The CDR3 is CASSPRQGEAFF. Here the CDR3 DNA reads TGTGCCAGCAGCCCCCGACAGGGAGAAGCTTTCTTT.

This clonotype was observed many times. The J gene is TRBJ2-5, the V gene TRBV7-9; 7 positions agree with TRBD1. V shed 6 bases and J 5 bases; nucleotides not matched to a gene: 6. The V gene's germline CDR1 is SEHNR and CDR2 FQNEAQ (reference sequence). The CDR3 is 13 amino acids. CDR3 coding DNA: TGTGCCAGCAGAGGACAGGCACGGGAGACCCAGTACTTC. Translating gives CASRGQARETQYF.

This clonotype has just a few counts. The rearrangement links TRBV7-2 to TRBJ2-1, with 8 bases lining up with TRBD2. The V and J ends lost 5 bases and 9 bases, in that order; junction bases with no gene match: 6. CDR3 length equals 13 residues. CDR1 SGHTA and CDR2 FQGNSA come from the germline V gene. CDR3 protein: CASSPGLAGEQFF. The DNA for the CDR3 is TGTGCCAGCAGCCCAGGACTAGCCGGTGAGCAGTTCTTC.

This clonotype was recorded many times. V gene TRBV13 combines with J gene TRBJ2-7; 9 bases are shared with TRBD1. The junction had 8 bases not matched to a gene; V was cut back by 5 bases and J by 0 bases. The CDR3 has 16 residues. Germline CDR1 reads PRHDT; CDR2 reads FYEKMQ (reference sequence). The CDR3: CASSIYRDRDSYEQYF. The CDR3 coding sequence is TGTGCCAGCAGCATCTACCGGGACAGGGACTCCTACGAGCAGTACTTC.

This clonotype was observed a handful of times. The rearrangement joins TRBV6-5 to TRBJ1-6, with D perhaps TRBD1 (6 bases). CDR1 is MNHEY, CDR2 SVGAGI, per germline. This CDR3 is 15 amino acids long. Deletions cut 4 bases from V and 8 bases from J, with 15 bases between. In DNA, the CDR3 is TGTGCCAGCAGTTCGTGGACAGTTGGCGATTCACCCCTCCACTTT. Translation gives CASSSWTVGDSPLHF.

The rearrangement links TRBV29-1 to TRBJ1-3; D ambiguous. Germline V gives CDR1 SQVTM, CDR2 ANQGSEA. V lost 4 bases and J 0 bases, leaving 7 bases between the germline ends. The CDR3 covers 13 residues. CDR3 in amino acids: CSVAQSSGNTIYF. CDR3 DNA: TGCAGCGTTGCCCAGAGCTCTGGAAACACCATATATTTT.